The following is a T cell receptor beta chain sequence with its context. This record comes from a study of blood T cell repertoires in COVID-19. Study at large: Researchers got acute and convalescent COVID-19 samples from the United States, Italy and Spain. PBMCs, B-cell-depleted T cells, or T cells were the source of the cDNA or gDNA that made up the material.

Authors' processing steps: Amplification from reference gene primers served as the basis for estimated nucleated cell counts. Some clones are missing from TCRdb's copy, which holds only in-frame ones; the method was immunoSEQ multiplex PCR. V, J and clone size derive from that table, while D and trimming were established from the DNA sequence. The sample lists more than 250,000 clones, around 87% occurring once. Sequencing used peripheral blood. The TCR comes from a man in his fifties or sixties with active or convalescent COVID-19.

The CDR3 is CASSEPGQFINEQFF. For the CDR3, the DNA is TGTGCCAGCAGCGAGCCGGGACAGTTTATTAATGAGCAGTTCTTC. The V gene is TRBV28, the J gene TRBJ2-1; 7 nucleotides align to TRBD1. The CDR3 consists of 15 residues. The V segment lost 6 bases and the J segment 7 bases; nucleotides outside the gene matches: 12. CDR1 and CDR2 (germline): MDHEN, SYDVKM.